A single sample gave rise to the 5 T cell receptor beta chains below, sequenced in a study of regulatory T cells in long-lasting Graves disease. Time point indicated: newly diagnosed GD, antithyroid drugs for less than 3 months. Scientists built the TCR library using RNA that was extracted from PBMCs. HTBI primers from iRepertoire and Arm-PCR of CDR3 regions yielded the TCR beta libraries. TCRdb called the multiplex PCR reads again in MiXCR, with one record for every CDR3 protein. In the table there are about 210,000 distinct CDR3 sequences, less than 20% of which are singletons. The data were also submitted as part of a second study, on T cells in Graves' hyperthyroidism and ophthalmopathy.

The sample here was peripheral blood mononuclear cells (PBMCs), taken at new diagnosis, from a patient treated with antithyroid drugs. Receptors were obtained from a woman in her twenties or thirties with Graves disease.

This clonotype appeared many times. The chain has TRBV6-2 or TRBV6-3 and TRBJ1-1; D not certain. CDR1 and CDR2 from the germline V gene are MNHEY and SVGEGT. The CDR3 is made up of 15 amino acids. The germline V and J ends were trimmed by 0 bases and 8 bases, with 16 bases remaining between them. The CDR3 bases are TGTGCCAGCAGTTACTCGTATTTGGAGTTTCTCGAAGCTTTCTTT. This translates into CASSYSYLEFLEAFF.

This clonotype was observed many times. The chain links TRBV9 to TRBJ1-3; 7 bases are a match to TRBD1. The CDR3 is 16 amino acids. Germline V lookup: CDR1 SGDLS, CDR2 YYNGEE. J gave up 0 bases and V 4 bases, and 7 bases lay outside the gene matches. CDR3 DNA sequence: TGTGCCAGCAGCCCAGAGACAGGGTACTCTGGAAACACCATATATTTT. The encoded protein is CASSPETGYSGNTIYF.

This clonotype was observed many times. The chain employs TRBV27 and TRBJ1-5; TRBD1 might be the D (5 bases). With 2 bases removed from V and 1 base from J, the gap between germline ends came to 12 bases. Germline V gene data show CDR1 as MNHEY and CDR2 as SMNVEV (reference sequence). This CDR3 has 16 residues. The CDR3 sequence: CASSLSTGRSNQPQHF. CDR3 in DNA: TGTGCCAGCAGTTTAAGTACGGGGCGGAGCAATCAGCCCCAGCATTTT.

This clonotype was recorded at least ten times. This chain uses TRBV3-1 with TRBJ2-5; D is possibly TRBD2 (8 bases). The CDR3 is 19 residues long. Germline values: CDR1 LGHDT, CDR2 YNNKEL (reference sequence). The V and J ends lost 2 bases and 5 bases respectively, with 27 bases between them. The CDR3 is CASSQYAVMAGGTRETQYF. CDR3 sequence (DNA): TGTGCCAGCAGCCAATACGCAGTCATGGCAGGGGGGACTAGGGAGACCCAGTACTTC.

The V call is TRBV28, the J call TRBJ1-4, with 7 nucleotides matching TRBD1. V lost 3 bases to trimming and J lost 8 bases; unmatched junction nucleotides: 9. Germline assignment: CDR1 MDHEN and CDR2 SYDVKM. The length of the CDR3 is 15 residues. The chain's CDR3 is CASSFYDRVAEKLFF. DNA of the CDR3: TGTGCCAGCAGTTTCTACGACAGGGTGGCGGAAAAACTGTTTTTT.